The 20 T cell receptor beta chains below were found in one sample sequenced in a study of T cells in women clearing cervical HPV infection. Libraries were prepared by immunoSEQ multiplex PCR; TCRdb keeps only in-frame clonotypes and omits some of them. Its listing shows some 46,000 clones. The sequencing sample was made of blood buffy coat. The source of these receptors is a woman aged 18-70 years with a cervical HPV16 infection that either progressed to CIN3+ or cleared (not recorded which).

Comments on this clone: The read ends 3 residues shy of where the CDR3 ends; the end is completed using the germline J gene. V gene TRBV19 combines with J gene TRBJ2-2; maybe TRBD1 (5 bases). The CDR3 is made up of 14 amino acids. In germline, CDR1 is LNHDA, CDR2 SQIVND (reference sequence). Trimming removed 4 bases at V and 1 base at J, with 7 bases between. Partial CDR3 DNA: TGTGCCAGTAGTACTACAGGGAACACCGGGGAG. It encodes CASSTTGNTGE. The CDR3 in full is CASSTTGNTGELFF.

With respect to this clone: The sequence runs out 3 residues before the end of the CDR3; the remainder is reconstructed from the germline J gene. The chain uses TRBV5-1 and TRBJ2-7, with 10 nucleotides matching TRBD1. This CDR3 has 14 amino acids. V lost 4 bases, J lost 5 bases, and 6 bases stayed unmatched. Per the germline V gene, CDR1 is SGHRS and CDR2 is YFSETQ. Incomplete CDR3 DNA: TGCGCCAGCAGCCCGGCGACAGGGGGCAACGAG. It encodes CASSPATGGNE. The whole CDR3 sequence reads CASSPATGGNEQYF.

On this clone: With the read ending 3 residues before the CDR3 end, the germline J gene is used to fill in that end. The chain recombines TRBV30 with TRBJ1-4; 7 nucleotides line up with TRBD1. Germline lookup yields CDR1 GTSNPN and CDR2 SVGIG (reference sequence). Trimming took 3 bases from V and 8 from J; bases not matched to a gene: 3. The CDR3 contains 12 residues. CDR3 sequence: CAWRTGPEKLFF. The DNA read from the CDR3 is TGTGCCTGGAGGACAGGGCCGGAAAAA. Filled out from reference TRBV30 and TRBJ1-4, the complete variable domain reads SQTIHQWPATLVQPVGSPLSLECTVEGTSNPNLYWYRQAAGRGLQLLFYSVGIGQISSEVPQNLSASRPQDRQFILSSKKLLLSDSGFYLCAWRTGPEKLFFGSGTQLSVL.

About this clone itself: The sequence runs out 3 residues before the end of the CDR3; the remainder is reconstructed from the germline J gene. The genes are TRBV7-9 and TRBJ2-7, with a tentative D call TRBD1 (5 bases). V lost 5 bases and J 1 base, leaving 9 bases between the germline ends. Germline-derived CDR1 and CDR2 are SEHNR and FQNEAQ (reference sequence). The CDR3 consists of 13 residues. Here the CDR3 reads CASSAQVSYEQYF. The covered CDR3 bases are TGTGCCAGCAGCGCACAGGTTTCCTACGAG.

As to this clone: With the read ending 3 residues before the CDR3 end, the germline J gene is used to fill in that end. The chain uses TRBV10-3 and TRBJ2-7, with a possible D match to TRBD1 (5 bases). Deletions cut 6 bases from V and 4 bases from J, with 10 bases between. CDR3 size: 12 residues. Germline CDR1 and CDR2: ENHRY and SYGVKD. The sequenced CDR3 bases are TGTGCCATCAGGTCTCAGGGTTACGAG. Translation gives CAIRSQGYE. In full, the CDR3 is CAIRSQGYEQYF.

A note on this clone: Coverage ceases 3 residues before the CDR3 finishes, and the germline J gene fills in the end. The V gene is TRBV7-8, the J gene TRBJ1-5, with a possible D match to TRBD1 (5 bases). The CDR3 contains 17 residues. The V end was cut by 3 bases, the J end by 0 bases, with 15 bases between. Germline lookup yields CDR1 SGHVS and CDR2 FQNEAQ. The sequenced CDR3 bases are TGTGCCAGCAGCTTTCTGATGGGGGGGAGTAGCAATCAGCCC. Translating gives CASSFLMGGSSNQP. The entire CDR3 protein reads CASSFLMGGSSNQPQHF.

A word on this clone: The DNA ends 3 residues before the CDR3 does, and the rest of the CDR3 is filled in from the germline J gene. The chain combines TRBV18 with TRBJ1-5; 7 bases map to TRBD1. The CDR3 runs to 15 residues. Trimming removed 6 bases from V and 4 bases from J; junction bases left unmatched: 9. The germline V gene encodes CDR1 KGHSH and CDR2 LQKENI. The CDR3 here is CASSLSGTENQPQHF. The DNA read from the CDR3 is TGTGCCAGCTCGCTTAGTGGGACAGAGAATCAGCCC.

Turning to this clone: The read ends 3 residues shy of where the CDR3 ends; the end is completed using the germline J gene. The chain links TRBV7-9 to TRBJ2-1, with 12 positions matching TRBD2. This CDR3 has 14 residues. Unmatched junction bases numbered 5, after V lost 7 bases and J lost 7 bases. Germline loops: CDR1 SEHNR, CDR2 FQNEAQ (reference sequence). The CDR3 sequence: CASTPSGGENEQFF. The part of the CDR3 DNA that was read is TGTGCCAGCACCCCTAGCGGGGGGGAAAATGAG.

With respect to this clone: Read data end 3 residues before the CDR3 end; the end is taken from the germline J gene. V usage is TRBV7-3 and J usage is TRBJ2-2, with D perhaps TRBD1 (5 bases). The CDR3 totals 16 residues. CDR1 is SGHTA and CDR2 is FQGTGA in the germline V gene. CDR3 amino acids: CASSLSPHSGANVLFF. Incomplete CDR3 DNA: TGTGCCAGCAGCCTATCTCCCCACTCTGGGGCCAACGTG. The whole variable domain, remainder taken from reference TRBV7-3 and TRBJ2-2, is GAGVSQTPSNKVTEKGKYVELRCDPISGHTALYWYRQSLGQGPEFLIYFQGTGAADDSGLPNDRFFAVRPEGSVSTLKIQRTERGDSAVYLCASSLSPHSGANVLFFGEGSRLTVL.

About this clone: Read coverage stops 3 residues before the CDR3 terminus; the germline J gene supplies the remainder. The chain uses TRBV20-1 and TRBJ2-2; 7 bases map to TRBD1. The CDR3 is 14 residues long. Germline lookup yields CDR1 DFQATT and CDR2 SNEGSKA (reference sequence). The CDR3: CSATPGTEDSPLFF. CDR3 DNA, as far as it was read: TGCAGTGCCACGCCGGGGACAGAAGATTCACCG.

Note on this clone: With the read ending 3 residues before the CDR3 end, the germline J gene is used to fill in that end. J is TRBJ2-3 and V is TRBV20-1; perhaps TRBD2 as D (7 bases). CDR3 length: 14 amino acids. Between the trimmed V and J ends, which lost 4 bases and 6 bases, there was a span of 17 bases. Germline V lookup: CDR1 DFQATT, CDR2 SNEGSKA (reference sequence). CDR3 DNA, as far as it was read: TGCAGTGCTACCGGAGAGGGGGGGCCGGATACG. This codes for CSATGEGGPDT. From start to end, the CDR3 is CSATGEGGPDTQYF.

As regards this clone: The read halts 3 residues ahead of the CDR3 end, with the missing end drawn from the germline J gene. The V and J genes are TRBV19 and TRBJ1-1, with D perhaps matching TRBD1 (6 bases). The CDR3 has 15 residues. Germline V lookup: CDR1 LNHDA, CDR2 SQIVND (reference sequence). Between the trimmed V and J ends, which lost 3 bases and 1 base, there was a span of 12 bases. This chain's CDR3 is CASSMAAGENTEAFF. CDR3 DNA, as far as it was read: TGTGCCAGTAGTATGGCGGCAGGGGAGAACACTGAA.

Notes on this clone: The read falls 3 residues short of the CDR3 end, and the missing part is taken from the germline J gene. The rearrangement joins TRBV18 to TRBJ1-2, with D uncertain. V was pared by 3 bases and J by 2 bases, with 13 bases between. The length of the CDR3 is 15 residues. Per germline, CDR1 KGHSH and CDR2 LQKENI. CDR3 residues: CASSPDPAGNYGYTF. The part of the CDR3 DNA that was read is TGTGCCAGCTCACCGGATCCCGCGGGGAACTATGGC. The full variable domain, in which reference TRBV18 and TRBJ1-2 provide the parts outside the CDR3, is NAGVMQNPRHLVRRRGQEARLRCSPMKGHSHVYWYRQLPEEGLKFMVYLQKENIIDESGMPKERFSAEFPKEGPSILRIQQVVRGDSAAYFCASSPDPAGNYGYTFGSGTRLTVV.

Worth noting for this clone: With the read ending 3 residues before the CDR3 end, the germline J gene is used to fill in that end. The chain employs TRBV7-9 and TRBJ1-2; 7 bases map to TRBD1. This CDR3 is built from 12 residues. Looked up from germline, CDR1 is SEHNR and CDR2 is FQNEAQ (reference sequence). Incomplete CDR3 DNA: TGTGCCAGCAGCCTAATGGACAGGGGC. It is translated as CASSLMDRG. The entire CDR3 protein is CASSLMDRGYTF.

With regard to this clone: The missing CDR3 end, 3 residues past where the read stops, is filled in from the germline J gene. The chain employs TRBV19 and TRBJ2-1; TRBD2 matches at 8 bases. V lost 5 bases, J lost 5 bases, and 8 bases stayed unmatched. The CDR3 has 15 amino acids. Germline values: CDR1 LNHDA, CDR2 SQIVND (reference sequence). The sequenced CDR3 bases are TGTGCCAGTAGTGACCCAGCGGGAGAGAACAATGAG. This translates into CASSDPAGENNE. The full-length CDR3 reads as CASSDPAGENNEQFF.

In regard to this clone: Read data end 3 residues before the CDR3 end; the end is taken from the germline J gene. The rearrangement joins TRBV7-3 to TRBJ2-1; 7 positions match TRBD2. The ends lost 1 base at V and 1 base at J; junction bases unmatched: 7. This CDR3 region has 17 residues. Germline V gives CDR1 SGHTA, CDR2 FQGTGA. The CDR3 region is CASSLNPLRGSYNEQFF. The CDR3 DNA, read in part, is TGTGCCAGCAGCTTAAATCCCCTGCGGGGGTCCTACAATGAG.

Turning to this clone: The DNA ends 3 residues before the CDR3 does, and the rest of the CDR3 is filled in from the germline J gene. The chain carries TRBV5-1 and TRBJ1-6, with D unresolved. V was shortened by 1 base and J by 9 bases, with 17 bases between the two germline ends. The CDR3 consists of 16 residues. Germline V gene sequence: CDR1 SGHRS, CDR2 YFSETQ. Here the CDR3 reads CASSLKIVRGGSPLHF. CDR3 DNA, as far as it was read: TGCGCCAGCAGCTTGAAGATTGTGCGGGGAGGTTCACCC.

The CDR3 protein is CASSYSTQIRDEQYF. The covered CDR3 bases are TGTGCCAGCAGTTACTCGACTCAAATCAGGGACGAG. The chain uses TRBV6-2 or TRBV6-3 and TRBJ2-7, with D perhaps TRBD1 (5 bases). The CDR3 end is not reached by the read, which stops 3 residues before it; the germline J gene fills it in. V shed 0 bases and J shed 5 bases, with 14 bases lying between them. The CDR3 is made up of 15 amino acids. CDR1 MNHEY and CDR2 SVGEGT come from the germline V gene.

A note on this clone: The read falls 3 residues short of the CDR3 end, and the missing part is taken from the germline J gene. The chain employs TRBV19 and TRBJ2-7; 8 bases are shared with TRBD1. The CDR3 extends over 13 amino acids. Trimming removed 7 bases from V and 2 bases from J; junction bases left unmatched: 4. Germline V gives CDR1 LNHDA, CDR2 SQIVND (reference sequence). CDR3: CASTGTGAYEQYF. Incomplete CDR3 DNA: TGTGCCAGTACGGGGACAGGTGCCTACGAG.

Comments on this clone: Read sequence stops 3 residues before the CDR3 end, and the germline J gene provides the missing end. The chain joins TRBV5-6 to TRBJ2-7; TRBD1 matches at 10 bases. There are 14 residues in the CDR3. After removal of 4 bases from V and 3 bases from J, the junction contained 4 bases not matched to a gene. Per germline, CDR1 SGHDT and CDR2 YYEEEE. The chain's CDR3 is CASSPGQGNYEQYF. CDR3 DNA (partial): TGTGCCAGCAGCCCGGGACAGGGGAACTACGAG.